These T cell receptor beta chains were read from a single sample in a study of T cell changes during pregnancy in multiple sclerosis. Assay used: immunoSEQ multiplex PCR; TCRdb lists only in-frame clones, some missing. This table has more than 45,000 clones, 93% appearing once. The material sequenced was CD8+ T cells from peripheral blood mononuclear cells, taken in the second trimester of pregnancy. The receptors were sampled from a female donor with multiple sclerosis, enrolled in a pregnancy study. The CDR3 runs from the conserved cysteine through the conserved F or W. D genes are given only for firm matches. Only part of the rows carry a size: once, few, many, or a class if the clone is expanded.

d_call	clone_size	v_call	j_call	cdr3_nt	cdr3_aa
-	-	TRBV4-3	TRBJ1-5	TGCGCCAGCAGCCAAGGTGTAGTCAATCAGCCCCAGCATTTT	CASSQGVVNQPQHF
TRBD2	-	TRBV6-5	TRBJ2-1	TGTGCCAGCAGTTTAGGACTAGCGGGATACAATGAGCAGTTCTTC	CASSLGLAGYNEQFF
-	-	TRBV13	TRBJ2-1	TGTGCCAGCAGCCCACGAGGGCTCCACAATGAGCAGTTCTTC	CASSPRGLHNEQFF
-	-	TRBV4-3	TRBJ1-2	TGCGCCAGCAGCCAAGATTCCACATCGAACTATGGCTACACCTTC	CASSQDSTSNYGYTF
TRBD1	-	TRBV7-9	TRBJ1-4	TGTGCCAGCAGCCCAAGAGGGGGACAGTTTTGGGAAAAACTGTTTTTT	CASSPRGGQFWEKLFF
-	-	TRBV6-5	TRBJ1-6	TGTGCCAGCAGTTACGCGGGGAATAATTCACCCCTCCACTTT	CASSYAGNNSPLHF
TRBD1	-	TRBV11-2	TRBJ1-5	TGTGCCAGCAGCCCACGGACAGGGGGTAACAATCAGCCCCAGCATTTT	CASSPRTGGNNQPQHF
-	-	TRBV28	TRBJ1-3	TGTGCCAGCAGCCGGCAGGGGCAAGTGTTCGCTGGAAACACCATATATTTT	CASSRQGQVFAGNTIYF
-	-	TRBV2	TRBJ2-7	TGTGCCAGCAGTGATTCTGGGGCGATCTACGAGCAGTACTTC	CASSDSGAIYEQYF
TRBD1	-	TRBV7-9	TRBJ1-2	TGTGCCAGCCTTTCCCGGACAGGGGAGAACTATGGCTACACCTTC	CASLSRTGENYGYTF
TRBD1	-	TRBV27	TRBJ1-2	TGTGCCAGCAGTTTTGGCGGCAGGGGGGTGGATGGCTACACCTTC	CASSFGGRGVDGYTF
TRBD2	-	TRBV25-1	TRBJ2-1	TGTGCCAGCAGTGACCTTAGAGCGGGAGGTTTTTTAACGGGTGAGCAGTTCTTC	CASSDLRAGGFLTGEQFF
TRBD1	once	TRBV7-9	TRBJ2-1	TGTGCCAGCAGCTCCTCTACAGGGGGCAACTACAATGAGCAGTTCTTC	CASSSSTGGNYNEQFF
TRBD2	-	TRBV19	TRBJ2-7	TGTGCCAGTAGTATCTCGGGCGGGAGTTACCACGAGCAGTACTTC	CASSISGGSYHEQYF
-	-	TRBV11-2	TRBJ1-2	TGTGCCAGCAGCTACAATCTTGGTTATGGCTACACCTTC	CASSYNLGYGYTF
-	-	TRBV28	TRBJ2-5	TGTGCCAGCAGGGCCACAGGGTCCGGCAAAGAGACCCAGTACTTC	CASRATGSGKETQYF
TRBD2	-	TRBV19	TRBJ2-1	TGTGCCAGTAGTATGTTGAGTCTAGCGGGATACAATGAGCAGTTCTTC	CASSMLSLAGYNEQFF
-	once	TRBV7-2	TRBJ2-1	TGTGCCAGCAGCTTCGGACAGAACAATGAGCAGTTCTTC	CASSFGQNNEQFF
TRBD2	-	TRBV4-3	TRBJ2-1	TGCGCCAGCAGCCAAGAGCGGGGGGGTCGCAATGAGCAGTTCTTC	CASSQERGGRNEQFF
-	-	TRBV12-5	TRBJ1-1	TGTGCTAGTGCCCCCCCGGTCATGAACACTGAAGCTTTCTTT	CASAPPVMNTEAFF
TRBD2	-	TRBV14	TRBJ2-1	TGTGCCAGCAGCCAAGATCGAGGGACTAGCGCCTACAATGAGCAGTTCTTC	CASSQDRGTSAYNEQFF
-	-	TRBV15	TRBJ1-5	TGTGCCACCAGCAGAGATCTGGGCTCCGGTCAGCCCCAGCATTTT	CATSRDLGSGQPQHF
TRBD1	-	TRBV27	TRBJ1-2	TGTGCCAGCAGTTGGGGGACAGGGGGCTTCTATGGCTACACCTTC	CASSWGTGGFYGYTF
TRBD2	-	TRBV4-3	TRBJ2-3	TGCGCCAGCAGCCAAGACCCCGCCTTTAGCGGGGGGGCCCTCGATACGCAGTATTTT	CASSQDPAFSGGALDTQYF
-	-	TRBV11-3	TRBJ2-3	TGTGCCAGCAGCTCCCGTGGAGGGGGGGAGACAGATACGCAGTATTTT	CASSSRGGGETDTQYF
TRBD2	-	TRBV9	TRBJ2-3	TGTGCCAGCAGCGTGAACCCCTTGACTAGCGGGGGAACAGATACGCAGTATTTT	CASSVNPLTSGGTDTQYF
TRBD1	-	TRBV5-3	TRBJ1-5	TGTGCCAGAAGCTTGGACGGTGACAGGGAAAGCAATCAGCCCCAGCATTTT	CARSLDGDRESNQPQHF
TRBD2	-	TRBV9	TRBJ2-3	TGTGCCAGCAGCGTAGCTCTCGCGGGGGGTATAGATACGCAGTATTTT	CASSVALAGGIDTQYF
-	-	TRBV27	TRBJ2-1	TGTGCCAGCAGTCTCCAGGGGTTGGGGGCCAATGAGCAGTTCTTC	CASSLQGLGANEQFF
-	-	TRBV28	TRBJ1-1	TGTGCCAGCAGTTTCCTGTTCGGGGCTGAAGCTTTCTTT	CASSFLFGAEAFF
-	-	TRBV5-1	TRBJ1-1	TGCGCCAGCAGCCCCTTTCTAAAATTGAACACTGAAGCTTTCTTT	CASSPFLKLNTEAFF
-	-	TRBV4-2	TRBJ2-7	TGTGCCAGCAGCCAAGAAGGCCGGGGGGCGGCGTACGAGCAGTACTTC	CASSQEGRGAAYEQYF
-	-	TRBV4-3	TRBJ2-2	TGCGCCAGCAGCCTAGAGGGTGAGGCGAGCGCGAACACCGGGGAGCTGTTTTTT	CASSLEGEASANTGELFF
TRBD1	-	TRBV27	TRBJ1-1	TGTGCCAGCAGCGAGACAGGGCAATCCTACACTGAAGCTTTCTTT	CASSETGQSYTEAFF
TRBD2	-	TRBV7-9	TRBJ2-7	TGTGCCAGCAGCCCATCGACTAGCCCGTACGAGCAGTACTTC	CASSPSTSPYEQYF
TRBD2	-	TRBV18	TRBJ2-7	TGTGCCAGCTCACCACCGACTAGCCCCTACGAGCAGTACTTC	CASSPPTSPYEQYF
-	-	TRBV19	TRBJ1-1	TGTGCCAGTAGAAGGACTCTGAACACTGAAGCTTTCTTT	CASRRTLNTEAFF
-	-	TRBV7-9	TRBJ2-1	TGTGCCAGCAGCTTAGTGGACATGGGGCTCGATGAGCAGTTCTTC	CASSLVDMGLDEQFF
-	few	TRBV29-1	TRBJ1-1	TGCAGCGGGGCAGGGAAGCAGTATAAGACTGAAGCTTTCTTT	CSGAGKQYKTEAFF
-	-	TRBV27	TRBJ2-3	TGTGCCAGCAGTTTTGATTTTAGGGGCCCAGATACGCAGTATTTT	CASSFDFRGPDTQYF
TRBD2	-	TRBV4-3	TRBJ2-7	TGCGCCAGCAGCCAAGATCCTAGCGGAGCCTACGAGCAGTACTTC	CASSQDPSGAYEQYF
TRBD1	once	TRBV27	TRBJ2-7	TGTGCCAGCAGTCACTTAGGGACAGGGCCCGGGTCCTACGAGCAGTACTTC	CASSHLGTGPGSYEQYF
-	-	TRBV7-9	TRBJ2-5	TGTGCCAGCAGCCCAAGGAACGACAGAACCCAAGAGACCCAGTACTTC	CASSPRNDRTQETQYF
TRBD2	-	TRBV6-4	TRBJ2-1	TGTGCCAGCAGTGACGGGGAGCGGGAATACAATGAGCAGTTCTTC	CASSDGEREYNEQFF